This T cell receptor beta chain derives from a study of blood T cell repertoires in COVID-19. Study details: T cells, B-cell-depleted T cells, or PBMCs provided the cDNA or gDNA that served as material.

As handled by the study authors: How many nucleated cells were present was estimated from reference gene primer amplification. Profiled with immunoSEQ multiplex PCR; TCRdb holds only in-frame clones, not every one. That table supplies the V and J calls and clone size; D and trimming were determined from the DNA. The sample records about 280,000 clones, 75% to 90% being singletons. The CDR3 consists of 15 residues. Germline values: CDR1 MNHEY, CDR2 SMNVEV (reference sequence). The V and J ends lost 5 bases and 10 bases, in that order; junction bases with no gene match: 11. This receptor was obtained from a woman aged 25-40 years who had recovered from COVID-19. Sequencing was carried out using peripheral blood. The chain employs TRBV27 and TRBJ1-6; 7 nucleotides line up with TRBD1. CDR3 sequence (DNA): TGTGCCAGCAGTCCCCGCTCGACAGGGCGATCACCCCTCCACTTT. Its protein product is CASSPRSTGRSPLHF.